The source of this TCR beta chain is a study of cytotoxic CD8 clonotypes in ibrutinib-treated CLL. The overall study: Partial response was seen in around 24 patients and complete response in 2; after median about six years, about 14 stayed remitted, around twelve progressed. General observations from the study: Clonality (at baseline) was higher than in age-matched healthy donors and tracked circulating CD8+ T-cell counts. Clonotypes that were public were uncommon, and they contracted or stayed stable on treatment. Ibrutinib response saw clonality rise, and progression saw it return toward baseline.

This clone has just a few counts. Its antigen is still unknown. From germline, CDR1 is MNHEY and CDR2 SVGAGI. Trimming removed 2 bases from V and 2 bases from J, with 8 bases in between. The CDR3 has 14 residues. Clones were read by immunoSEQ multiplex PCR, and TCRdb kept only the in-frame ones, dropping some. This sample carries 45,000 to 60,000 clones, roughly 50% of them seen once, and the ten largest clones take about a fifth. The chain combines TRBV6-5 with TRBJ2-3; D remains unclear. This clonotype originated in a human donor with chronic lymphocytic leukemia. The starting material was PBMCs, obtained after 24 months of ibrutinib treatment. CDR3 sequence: CASSYEWDTDTQYF. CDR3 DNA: TGTGCCAGCAGTTACGAGTGGGACACAGATACGCAGTATTTT.